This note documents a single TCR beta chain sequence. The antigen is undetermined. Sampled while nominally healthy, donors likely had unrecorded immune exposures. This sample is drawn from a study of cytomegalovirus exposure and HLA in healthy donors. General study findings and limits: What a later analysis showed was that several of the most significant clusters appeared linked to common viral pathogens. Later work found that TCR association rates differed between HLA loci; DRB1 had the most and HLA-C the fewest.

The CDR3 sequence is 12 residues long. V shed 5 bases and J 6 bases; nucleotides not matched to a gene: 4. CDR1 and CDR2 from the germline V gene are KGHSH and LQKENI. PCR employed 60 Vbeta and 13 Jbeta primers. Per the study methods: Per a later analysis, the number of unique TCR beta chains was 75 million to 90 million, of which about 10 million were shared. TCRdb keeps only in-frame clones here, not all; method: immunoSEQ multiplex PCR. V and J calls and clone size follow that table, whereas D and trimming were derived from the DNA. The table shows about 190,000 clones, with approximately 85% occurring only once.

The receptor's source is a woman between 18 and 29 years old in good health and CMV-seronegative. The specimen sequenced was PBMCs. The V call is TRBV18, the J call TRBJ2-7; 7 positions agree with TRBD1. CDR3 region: CASSAGTAEQYF. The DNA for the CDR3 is TGTGCCAGCTCAGCCGGGACAGCCGAGCAGTACTTC.